The entry below gives a single TCR beta chain sequence along with its context. The data derive from a study of T cell clonotyping in hematopoietic cell transplantation. The germline V gene has CDR1 SQVTM and CDR2 ANQGSEA. V lost 7 bases and J lost 2; bases outside the gene matches: 4. This CDR3 region has 13 residues. The method was immunoSEQ multiplex PCR; TCRdb's version includes in-frame clones alone and lacks a portion of them. The sample includes 27,000 or so clones, approximately 96% of them seen just once. The sample comprised peripheral blood mononuclear cells. This sequence originates from a man aged 50 to 59 in good health. Some clones in this sample may be carry-over from other donors' samples. The chain employs TRBV29-1 and TRBJ2-2; TRBD1 matches 7 bases. CDR3 loop: CSAAGGNTGELFF. The CDR3 DNA reads as TGCAGCGCCGCAGGGGGAAACACCGGGGAGCTGTTTTTT.